A single sample gave rise to the 10 T cell receptor beta chains below, sequenced in a study of shared clonotypes between healthy human individuals. Naive CD8 isolation took CD45RO-negative cells positively selected for CCR7 and excluded terminally differentiated effector memory CD45RA+ cells. The method was immunoSEQ multiplex PCR; TCRdb's version includes in-frame clones alone and lacks a portion of them. This table has about 580,000 clones, 98% appearing once. The sequencing sample was made of naive CD8+ T cells sorted from blood. These TCRs come from a man aged 25-45 years in good health.

Comment on this clone: This specimen includes other DNA sequences encoding the same CDR3. V gene TRBV19 combines with J gene TRBJ2-7, with 12 positions matching TRBD1. This CDR3 comprises 14 residues. Germline V gives CDR1 LNHDA, CDR2 SQIVND (reference sequence). V was clipped by 6 bases and J by 4 bases; unmatched bases: 4. The CDR3 DNA sequence: TGTGCCAGTAGGCCGGGACAGGGGGCTTACGAGCAGTACTTC. This gives the protein CASRPGQGAYEQYF.

J is TRBJ1-1 and V is TRBV27; tentative D call: TRBD1 (5 bases). CDR3 length: 14 residues. Trimming removed 2 bases at V and 4 bases at J, with 11 bases between. CDR1 is MNHEY, CDR2 SMNVEV, per germline (reference sequence). CDR3 region: CASSLQAGSTEAFF. The CDR3 nucleotides are TGTGCCAGCAGTTTACAGGCAGGGTCCACTGAAGCTTTCTTT.

This sequence joins TRBV13 and TRBJ2-7; D might be TRBD2 (5 bases). The CDR3 spans 14 residues. Germline CDR1 and CDR2: PRHDT and FYEKMQ (reference sequence). V was pared by 3 bases and J by 0 bases, with 9 bases between. The DNA of the CDR3 is TGTGCCAGCAGCTTTGGGAGATACTCCTACGAGCAGTACTTC. This sequence encodes CASSFGRYSYEQYF.

CDR3 residues: CASSGYGGMGKLFF. The CDR3, as DNA: TGTGCCAGCAGCGGGTACGGGGGGATGGGGAAACTGTTTTTT. This chain links TRBV7-9 with TRBJ1-4; the D gene is possibly TRBD1 (5 bases). The CDR3 is 14 amino acids. Looked up from germline, CDR1 is SEHNR and CDR2 is FQNEAQ (reference sequence). Between the trimmed V and J ends, which lost 5 bases and 11 bases, there was a span of 18 bases. The full variable domain, in which reference TRBV7-9 and TRBJ1-4 provide the parts outside the CDR3, is DTGVSQNPRHKITKRGQNVTFRCDPISEHNRLYWYRQTLGQGPEFLTYFQNEAQLEKSRLLSDRFSAERPKGSFSTLEIQRTEQGDSAMYLCASSGYGGMGKLFFGSGTQLSVL.

The V gene is TRBV5-1, the J gene TRBJ2-2, with 7 bases aligning to TRBD1. The CDR3 spans 15 residues. V gave up 0 bases and J gave up 7 bases; unmatched junction bases: 6. The germline V gene has CDR1 SGHRS and CDR2 YFSETQ. In nucleotides, the CDR3 is TGCGCCAGCAGCTTGGTCCAGGGGGACAGCGGGGAGCTGTTTTTT. The encoded protein is CASSLVQGDSGELFF.

This clone was counted a single time. V gene TRBV18 combines with J gene TRBJ1-5, with unresolved D. The CDR3 runs 12 residues. V shed 3 bases and J shed 2 bases, with 2 bases lying between them. Germline lookup yields CDR1 KGHSH and CDR2 LQKENI. DNA for the CDR3: TGTGCCAGCTCACCGGGCAATCAGCCCCAGCATTTT. Its protein is CASSPGNQPQHF. The complete variable domain, with remaining parts taken from reference TRBV18 and TRBJ1-5, reads NAGVMQNPRHLVRRRGQEARLRCSPMKGHSHVYWYRQLPEEGLKFMVYLQKENIIDESGMPKERFSAEFPKEGPSILRIQQVVRGDSAAYFCASSPGNQPQHFGDGTRLSIL.

V and J are TRBV5-6 and TRBJ1-2; maybe TRBD1 (6 bases). Between the trimmed V and J ends, which lost 3 bases and 2 bases, there was a span of 14 bases. The length of the CDR3 is 15 residues. The germline V gene encodes CDR1 SGHDT and CDR2 YYEEEE. In nucleotides, the CDR3 is TGTGCCAGCAGCTCGACGGGGGGCTCCAACTATGGCTACACCTTC. It specifies CASSSTGGSNYGYTF.

This chain links TRBV7-9 with TRBJ2-1; D perhaps matches TRBD1 (6 bases). Germline CDR1 and CDR2: SEHNR and FQNEAQ (reference sequence). V lost 2 bases, J lost 5 bases, and 13 bases lay in between. The CDR3 spans 15 residues. The CDR3 coding sequence is TGTGCCAGCAGCTTATCCCAAAGGGGGAACAATGAGCAGTTCTTC. It codes for CASSLSQRGNNEQFF.

This rearrangement joins TRBV7-9 to TRBJ2-5, with 8 nucleotides matching TRBD1. Looked up from germline, CDR1 is SEHNR and CDR2 is FQNEAQ (reference sequence). The ends lost 1 base at V and 1 base at J; junction bases unmatched: 8. The CDR3 runs 17 residues. In DNA form, the CDR3 reads TGTGCCAGCAGCTTAGTTTACGACAGGGGCCTCCAAGAGACCCAGTACTTC. This sequence encodes CASSLVYDRGLQETQYF. Drawing the rest from reference TRBV7-9 and TRBJ2-5, the complete variable domain is DTGVSQNPRHKITKRGQNVTFRCDPISEHNRLYWYRQTLGQGPEFLTYFQNEAQLEKSRLLSDRFSAERPKGSFSTLEIQRTEQGDSAMYLCASSLVYDRGLQETQYFGPGTRLLVL.

The chain recombines TRBV11-2 with TRBJ2-3; 12 bases line up with TRBD2. V lost 4 bases to trimming and J lost 0 bases; unmatched junction nucleotides: 5. This CDR3 spans 17 amino acids. Per germline, CDR1 SGHAT and CDR2 FQNNGV. DNA for the CDR3: TGTGCCAGCAGCTCCGGGACTAGCGGGCAGAGCACAGATACGCAGTATTTT. Its protein is CASSSGTSGQSTDTQYF.